This T cell receptor beta chain was sequenced in a study of shared clonotypes between healthy human individuals (TCRdb year 2020). Regarding the study in general: The cohort included three men and a couple of women between 18 and 49 years of age. For each donor, three plates each were used for CD4 naive and CD4 memory, two plates were used for CD8 naive, and one plate was used for CD8 memory. Each donor's leukapheresis produced roughly between about 0.9 and 9.5 billion PBMCs. To estimate repertoire size and how much clonotypes are shared between individuals, the study performed deep sequencing of blood TCR repertoires from a few healthy adults. Libraries were prepared and TCR repertoires were sequenced by different laboratories using diverse techniques, in order to increase sequencing depth and limit assay-specific biases.

Results the study describes overall, beyond this receptor: Sampling was restricted to blood, and TCR repertoires in tissues likely differ from the TCR repertoires found in blood. The small number of donors limited the genetic and exposure-history diversity represented. Incomplete sequencing was indicated by rarefaction of sorted-subset datasets, despite the large sequencing depth. Higher generation probabilities were observed for clonotypes shared by all four sorted-subset donors than for non-shared clonotypes. Pairwise subsampling led to the expectation that sequencing depth would affect the degree of clonotype sharing among donors. Roughly 5.2% of naive CD4, 3.5% of naive CD8, 2.3% of memory CD4, and 0.4% of memory CD8 clonotypes were shared across four donors. Naive subsets generally had larger estimated clonotype richness than memory subsets did.

The CDR3 runs 11 residues from the cysteine to the phenylalanine. Only the CDR3 region is kept as DNA, spanning 33 bases read in frame from base 1. The germline V gene specifies MDHEN as CDR1 and SYDVKM as CDR2. V sheds 3 bases and J sheds 4 bases, leaving 4 bases between their ends. On this clone itself: Its antigen has not been determined. A read error may be the cause here, since a much bigger clone is one base away. The same CDR3 arises from other DNA sequences in this sample as well.

The donors were healthy, HIV-negative adults who had no recently reported acute infections or vaccinations. Every donor was a Caucasian adult residing in Nashville, Tennessee, USA. CD4+ T cells were enriched by magnetic negative selection; naive cells were then positively selected on CD45RA, and the negative fraction formed the memory subset. Blood was collected by leukapheresis, and PBMCs were isolated by Ficoll-Histopaque density gradient centrifugation and then cryopreserved in liquid nitrogen vapor phase. Analytical flow cytometry was used to check the purity and quantity of each magnetically sorted T cell population. From each sorted fraction, genomic DNA was isolated and quantified by UV absorbance on a Nanodrop 2000c. Using the deep immunoSEQ assay, TCR CDR3 regions were amplified from genomic DNA by multiplex PCR. For each cell subset, the extracted genomic DNA was distributed evenly across all wells of several immunoSEQ 96-well plates, and each plate served as one replicate. For sorted subsets, around 200 ng genomic DNA, equal to some 28,000 T cell genomes, was loaded into each replicate PCR. The purified libraries were quantified using a Qubit 3.0 fluorometer, sized with a Bioanalyzer 2100, and then quantified again using the KAPA Library Quantification kit. A separate single-read 150-cycle Illumina NextSeq 550 flow cell was used to sequence each immunoSEQ 96-well plate. In the authors' own workflow: The immunoSEQ output contained only junctional sequences without quality scores, so filtering could not match that applied to full-length reads. Sequences were annotated with PyIR, a Python wrapper for IgBLAST v1.9, and V/J genes and CDR3 were assigned using IMGT germline references. Reads were removed for weak V/J assignments (E-value above 1e-6), missing CDR3, stop codons, out-of-frame junctions, or ambiguous translated residues. V3J clonotypes were defined as sequences sharing the same inferred V gene, J gene, and CDR3 amino acid sequence. Percentage overlap between repertoires was calculated by dividing the number of shared unique clonotypes by the size of the smaller repertoire. Repertoire richness was assessed with RTK rarefaction, the Chao1 estimator, and Recon v2.1 estimates of unobserved clonotypes. Generation probabilities for all TCRbeta clonotypes obtained by the gDNA method from a few donors were computed using OLGA. In TCRdb, the immuneACCESS table is reduced to in-frame sequences with V and J assigned. These tables do not hold every clone; where another copy was compared, an unresolved V gene accounts for under half, and the others remain unexplained. That table is the source of V, J and clone size, and D and trimming were worked out from the DNA. This sample is represented by around 980,000 clones; about four fifths of them were singletons. The top ten constitute 0.55% to 0.7% of the sample.

This TCR came from a man aged 18 to 30 in good health. Some clones in this sample may be carry-over from other donors' samples. The sequenced sample consisted of memory CD4+ T cells from PBMCs. The cell subset or site label corresponds to: CD45RA-negative fraction. Rearrangement joined TRBV28 to TRBJ2-7; no D gene is confidently identified. The nucleotide sequence is TGTGCCAGCAGTTTTGCGTACGAGCAGTACTTC. This encodes CASSFAYEQYF.